This TCR beta chain was identified in a study of chemoradiotherapy in HPV16-positive cancers. As for the study in general: Candidate HPV-specific clones and shared TCR motifs came from a couple of HPV16-positive patients.

A remark on this clone: Its antigen remains unknown.

Findings and caveats of the study: Candidate HPV-specific clones and E7-related TCR motifs grew in tumor during treatment.

TCRdb's copy holds only in-frame clones and misses some; the assay was immunoSEQ multiplex PCR. This table has tens of thousands of clones, more than 70% appearing once. The V gene lost 2 bases and the J gene lost 0 bases, with 13 bases spanning the gap. CDR1 and CDR2 from the germline V gene are SNHLY and FYNNEI. CDR3 length equals 16 residues. The source material was blood, sampled from a patient who underwent chemoradiotherapy. The origin of this receptor is a human donor with HPV-associated anogenital cancer. J is TRBJ1-1 and V is TRBV2; a possible D gene is TRBD1 (5 bases). CDR3 amino acids: CASSERGRVMNTEAFF. CDR3 in DNA: TGTGCCAGCAGTGAACGGGGCCGTGTTATGAACACTGAAGCTTTCTTT.